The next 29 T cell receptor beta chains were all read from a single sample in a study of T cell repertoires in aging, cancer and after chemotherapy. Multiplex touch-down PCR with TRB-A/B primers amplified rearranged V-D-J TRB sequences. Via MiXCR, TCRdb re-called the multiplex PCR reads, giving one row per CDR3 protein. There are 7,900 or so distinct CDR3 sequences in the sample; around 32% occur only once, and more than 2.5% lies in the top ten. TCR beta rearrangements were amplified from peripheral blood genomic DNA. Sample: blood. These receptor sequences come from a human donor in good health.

CDR3 protein: CSVLGGHSYEQYF. CDR3 DNA sequence: TGCAGTGTGCTGGGAGGCCACTCCTACGAGCAGTACTTC. V and J are TRBV20-1 and TRBJ2-7; D perhaps matches TRBD2 (6 bases). This CDR3 is 13 amino acids long. The ends were cut back, 7 bases at V and 0 bases at J, with 13 bases in the middle. Germline V gene data show CDR1 as DFQATT and CDR2 as SNEGSKA (reference sequence).

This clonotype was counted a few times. Written as DNA, the CDR3 is TGTGCCACCAGCAGAGATCTGAGCGCTGGCTACACCTTC. Translating gives CATSRDLSAGYTF. This chain connects TRBV15 to TRBJ1-2; no reliable D call. The V end lost 0 bases, the J end lost 7 bases, and 9 bases lay between the germline ends. Germline V gene sequence: CDR1 LNHNV, CDR2 YYDKDF (reference sequence). This CDR3 contains 13 residues.

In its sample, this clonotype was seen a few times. The CDR3 bases are TGCAGTGCTAGGGGGACAGGGTATCAGCCCCAGCATTTT. Residues: CSARGTGYQPQHF. The V and J genes are TRBV20-1 and TRBJ1-5; 9 bases are shared with TRBD1. The V gene end was trimmed by 3 bases and the J gene end by 5 bases; junction bases not matched to a gene: 2. The CDR3 is made up of 13 amino acids. Germline V gene lookup returns CDR1 DFQATT and CDR2 SNEGSKA (reference sequence).

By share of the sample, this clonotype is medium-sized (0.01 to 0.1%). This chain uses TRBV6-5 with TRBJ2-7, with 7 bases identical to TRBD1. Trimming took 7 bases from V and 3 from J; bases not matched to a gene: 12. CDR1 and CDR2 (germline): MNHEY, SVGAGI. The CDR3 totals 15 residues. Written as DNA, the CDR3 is TGTGCCAGCAATCCTAATGGACAGGATTACTACGAGCAGTACTTC. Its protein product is CASNPNGQDYYEQYF.

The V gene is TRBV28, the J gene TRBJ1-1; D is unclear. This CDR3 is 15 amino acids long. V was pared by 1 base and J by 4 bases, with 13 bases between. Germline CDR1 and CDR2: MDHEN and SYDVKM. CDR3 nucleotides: TGTGCCAGCAGTTTATTAACGGATATCGGCACTGAAGCTTTCTTT. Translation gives CASSLLTDIGTEAFF.

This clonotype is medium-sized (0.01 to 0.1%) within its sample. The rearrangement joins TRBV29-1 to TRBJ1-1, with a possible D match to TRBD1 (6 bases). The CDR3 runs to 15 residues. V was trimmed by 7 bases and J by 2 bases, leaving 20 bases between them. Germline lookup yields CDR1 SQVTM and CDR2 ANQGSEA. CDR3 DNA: TGCAGCGCTACCGAACTAGCGGGGACAAACACTGAAGCTTTCTTT. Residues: CSATELAGTNTEAFF. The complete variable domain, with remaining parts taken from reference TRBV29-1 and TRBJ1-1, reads SAVISQKPSRDICQRGTSLTIQCQVDSQVTMMFWYRQQPGQSLTLIATANQGSEATYESGFVIDKFPISRPNLTFSTLTVSNMSPEDSSIYLCSATELAGTNTEAFFGQGTRLTVV.

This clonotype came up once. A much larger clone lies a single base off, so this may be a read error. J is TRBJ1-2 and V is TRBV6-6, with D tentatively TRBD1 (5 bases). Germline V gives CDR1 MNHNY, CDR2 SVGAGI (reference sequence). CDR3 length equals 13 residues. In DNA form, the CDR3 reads TGTGCCAGCAGCCCGACCTGGGACTATGGCAACACCTTC. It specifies CASSPTWDYGNTF.

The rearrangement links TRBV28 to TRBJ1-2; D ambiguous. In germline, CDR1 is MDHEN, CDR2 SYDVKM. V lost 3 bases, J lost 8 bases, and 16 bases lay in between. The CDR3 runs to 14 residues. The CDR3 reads CASSFVGQSYGYTF. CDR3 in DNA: TGTGCCAGCAGTTTTGTTGGCCAGAGTTACGGCTACACCTTC.

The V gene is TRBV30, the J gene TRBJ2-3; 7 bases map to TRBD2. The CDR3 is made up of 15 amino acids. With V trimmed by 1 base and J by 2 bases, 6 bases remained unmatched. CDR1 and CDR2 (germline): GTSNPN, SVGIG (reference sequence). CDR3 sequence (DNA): TGTGCCTGGAGTGGAACCGGGACTAACACAGATACGCAGTATTTT. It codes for CAWSGTGTNTDTQYF. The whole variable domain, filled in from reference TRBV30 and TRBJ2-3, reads SQTIHQWPATLVQPVGSPLSLECTVEGTSNPNLYWYRQAAGRGLQLLFYSVGIGQISSEVPQNLSASRPQDRQFILSSKKLLLSDSGFYLCAWSGTGTNTDTQYFGPGTRLTVL.

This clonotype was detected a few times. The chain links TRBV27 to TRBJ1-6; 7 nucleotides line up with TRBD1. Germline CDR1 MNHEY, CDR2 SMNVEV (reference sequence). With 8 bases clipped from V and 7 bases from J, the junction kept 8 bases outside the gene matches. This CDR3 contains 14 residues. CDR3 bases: TGTGCCAGCTGGACGGACAGGAGAAATTCACCCCTCCACTTT. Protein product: CASWTDRRNSPLHF.

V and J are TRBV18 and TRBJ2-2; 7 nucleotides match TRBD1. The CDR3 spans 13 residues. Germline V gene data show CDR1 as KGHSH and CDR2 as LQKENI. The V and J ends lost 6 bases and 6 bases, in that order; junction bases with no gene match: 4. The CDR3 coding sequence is TGTGCCAGCTCCCACGACAGGGCCGGGGAGCTGTTTTTT. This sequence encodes CASSHDRAGELFF.

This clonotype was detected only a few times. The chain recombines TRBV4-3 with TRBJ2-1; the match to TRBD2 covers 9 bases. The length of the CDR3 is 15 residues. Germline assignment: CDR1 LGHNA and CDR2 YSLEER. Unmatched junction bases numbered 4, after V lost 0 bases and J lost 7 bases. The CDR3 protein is CASSQDAGGPNEQFF. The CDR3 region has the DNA TGCGCCAGCAGCCAAGATGCGGGAGGGCCGAATGAGCAGTTCTTC.

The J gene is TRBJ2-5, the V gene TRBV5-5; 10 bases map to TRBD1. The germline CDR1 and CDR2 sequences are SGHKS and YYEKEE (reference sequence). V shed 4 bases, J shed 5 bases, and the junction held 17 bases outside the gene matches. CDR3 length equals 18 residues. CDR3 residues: CASSQGFSGLGQGETQYF. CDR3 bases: TGTGCCAGCAGCCAAGGGTTTAGTGGTTTGGGACAGGGGGAGACCCAGTACTTC. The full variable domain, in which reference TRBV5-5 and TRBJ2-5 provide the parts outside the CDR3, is DAGVTQSPTHLIKTRGQQVTLRCSPISGHKSVSWYQQVLGQGPQFIFQYYEKEERGRGNFPDRFSARQFPNYSSELNVNALLLGDSALYLCASSQGFSGLGQGETQYFGPGTRLLVL.

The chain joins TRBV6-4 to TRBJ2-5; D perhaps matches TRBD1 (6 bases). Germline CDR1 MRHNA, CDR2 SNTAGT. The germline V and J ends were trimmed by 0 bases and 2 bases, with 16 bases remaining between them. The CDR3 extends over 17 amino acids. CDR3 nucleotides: TGTGCCAGCAGTGACTCTGGACAGCGAGAGGCTCAAGAGACCCAGTACTTC. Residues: CASSDSGQREAQETQYF.

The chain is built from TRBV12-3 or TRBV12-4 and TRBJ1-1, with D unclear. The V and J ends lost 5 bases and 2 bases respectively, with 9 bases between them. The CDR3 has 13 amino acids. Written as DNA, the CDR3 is TGTGCCAGCAGTCTAGGGCCCAACACTGAAGCTTTCTTT. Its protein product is CASSLGPNTEAFF.

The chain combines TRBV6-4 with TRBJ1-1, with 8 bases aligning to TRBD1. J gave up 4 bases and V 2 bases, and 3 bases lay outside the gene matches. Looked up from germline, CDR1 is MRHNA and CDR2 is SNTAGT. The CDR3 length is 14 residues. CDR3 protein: CASSDTDRATEAFF. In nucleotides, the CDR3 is TGTGCCAGCAGTGACACGGACAGGGCCACTGAAGCTTTCTTT.

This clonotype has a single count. The CDR3 region has the DNA TGCAGTGCGCCCCAAGAAGATTCACCCCTCCACTTT. This translates into CSAPQEDSPLHF. This chain joins TRBV20-1 and TRBJ1-6; D gene unclear. The CDR3 runs 12 residues. Germline-derived CDR1 and CDR2 are DFQATT and SNEGSKA (reference sequence). Trimming left V 6 bases short and J 8 bases short, with 11 bases between.

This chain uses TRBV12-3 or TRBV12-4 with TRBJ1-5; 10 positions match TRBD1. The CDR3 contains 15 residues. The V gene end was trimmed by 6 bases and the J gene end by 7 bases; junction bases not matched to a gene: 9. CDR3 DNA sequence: TGTGCCAGCAGCTGGGGACAGGGGTTCAGACAGCCCCAGCATTTT. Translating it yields CASSWGQGFRQPQHF.

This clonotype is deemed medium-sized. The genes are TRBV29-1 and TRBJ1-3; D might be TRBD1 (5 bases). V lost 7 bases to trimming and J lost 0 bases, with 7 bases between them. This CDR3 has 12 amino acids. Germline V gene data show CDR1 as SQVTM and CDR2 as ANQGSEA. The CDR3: CSGQSSGNTIYF. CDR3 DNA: TGCAGCGGACAGAGCTCTGGAAACACCATATATTTT.

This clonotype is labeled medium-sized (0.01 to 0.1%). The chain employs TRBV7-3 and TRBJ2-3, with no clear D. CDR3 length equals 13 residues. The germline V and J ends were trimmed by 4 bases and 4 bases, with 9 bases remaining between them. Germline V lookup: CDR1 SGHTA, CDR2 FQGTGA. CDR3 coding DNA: TGTGCCAGCAGCTCCATAGGGTCAGATACGCAGTATTTT. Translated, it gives CASSSIGSDTQYF.

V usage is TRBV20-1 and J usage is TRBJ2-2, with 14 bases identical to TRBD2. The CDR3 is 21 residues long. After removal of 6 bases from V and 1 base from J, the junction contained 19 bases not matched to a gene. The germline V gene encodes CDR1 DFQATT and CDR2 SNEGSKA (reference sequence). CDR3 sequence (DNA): TGCAGTGCCCGGGGGGGACTAGCGGGAGTTCGTGGGGTTATGAACACCGGGGAGCTGTTTTTT. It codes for CSARGGLAGVRGVMNTGELFF.

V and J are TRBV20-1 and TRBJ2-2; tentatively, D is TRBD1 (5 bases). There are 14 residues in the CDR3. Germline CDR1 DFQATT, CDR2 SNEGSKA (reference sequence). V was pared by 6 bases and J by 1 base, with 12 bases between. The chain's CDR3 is CSATDRRNTGELFF. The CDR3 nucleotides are TGCAGTGCCACCGACAGACGGAACACCGGGGAGCTGTTTTTT.

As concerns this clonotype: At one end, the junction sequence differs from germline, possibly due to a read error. The CDR3 DNA is TGTGCCAGCAGCTGGGACGGGGGACTAGCGGAACACAATAAGCAGTTCTTC. Translating gives CASSWDGGLAEHNKQFF. This chain connects TRBV7-9 to TRBJ2-1, with 11 bases that match TRBD2. Germline loops: CDR1 SEHNR, CDR2 FQNEAQ (reference sequence). The CDR3 consists of 17 residues. Full variable domain (outside the CDR3, taken from reference TRBV7-9 and TRBJ2-1): DTGVSQNPRHKITKRGQNVTFRCDPISEHNRLYWYRQTLGQGPEFLTYFQNEAQLEKSRLLSDRFSAERPKGSFSTLEIQRTEQGDSAMYLCASSWDGGLAEHNKQFFGPGTRLTVL.

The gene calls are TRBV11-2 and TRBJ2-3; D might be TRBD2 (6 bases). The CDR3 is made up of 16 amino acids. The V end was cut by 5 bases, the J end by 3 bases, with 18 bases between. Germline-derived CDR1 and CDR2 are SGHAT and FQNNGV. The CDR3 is CASSRSPGLVTDTQYF. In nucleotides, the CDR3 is TGTGCCAGCAGCCGATCCCCGGGACTGGTTACAGATACGCAGTATTTT.

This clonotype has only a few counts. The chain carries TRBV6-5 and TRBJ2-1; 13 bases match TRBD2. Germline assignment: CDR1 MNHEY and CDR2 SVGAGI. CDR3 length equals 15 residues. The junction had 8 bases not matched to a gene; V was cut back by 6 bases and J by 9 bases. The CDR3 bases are TGTGCCAGCAGGGCAACTAGCGGGAGGGCCGCTGAGCAGTTCTTC. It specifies CASRATSGRAAEQFF.

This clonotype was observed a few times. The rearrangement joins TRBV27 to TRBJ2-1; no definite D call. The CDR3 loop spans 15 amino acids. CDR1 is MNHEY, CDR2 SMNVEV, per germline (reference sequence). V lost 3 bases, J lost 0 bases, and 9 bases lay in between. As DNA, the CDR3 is TGTGCCAGCAGTTTGGAAGGGCCCTCCTACAATGAGCAGTTCTTC. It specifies CASSLEGPSYNEQFF.

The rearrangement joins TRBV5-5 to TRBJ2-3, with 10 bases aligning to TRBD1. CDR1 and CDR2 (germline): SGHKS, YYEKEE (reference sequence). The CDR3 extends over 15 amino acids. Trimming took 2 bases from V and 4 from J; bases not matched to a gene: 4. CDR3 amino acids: CASSFWGQGSDTQYF. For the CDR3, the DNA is TGTGCCAGCAGCTTTTGGGGACAGGGGTCAGATACGCAGTATTTT.

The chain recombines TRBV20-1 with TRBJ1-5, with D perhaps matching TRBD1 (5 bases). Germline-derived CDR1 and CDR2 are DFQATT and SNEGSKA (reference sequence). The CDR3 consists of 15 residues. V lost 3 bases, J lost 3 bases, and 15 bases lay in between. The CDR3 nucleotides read TGCAGTGCTAGGCGGGGGGGGGTTATCAATCAGCCCCAGCATTTT. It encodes CSARRGGVINQPQHF.

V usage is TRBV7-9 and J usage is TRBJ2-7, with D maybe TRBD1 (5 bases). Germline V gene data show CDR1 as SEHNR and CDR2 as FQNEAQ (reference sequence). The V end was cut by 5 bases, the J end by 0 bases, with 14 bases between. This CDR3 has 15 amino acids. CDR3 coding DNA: TGTGCCAGCAGCGGAGTAAGACAGTCCTCCTACGAGCAGTACTTC. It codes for CASSGVRQSSYEQYF.